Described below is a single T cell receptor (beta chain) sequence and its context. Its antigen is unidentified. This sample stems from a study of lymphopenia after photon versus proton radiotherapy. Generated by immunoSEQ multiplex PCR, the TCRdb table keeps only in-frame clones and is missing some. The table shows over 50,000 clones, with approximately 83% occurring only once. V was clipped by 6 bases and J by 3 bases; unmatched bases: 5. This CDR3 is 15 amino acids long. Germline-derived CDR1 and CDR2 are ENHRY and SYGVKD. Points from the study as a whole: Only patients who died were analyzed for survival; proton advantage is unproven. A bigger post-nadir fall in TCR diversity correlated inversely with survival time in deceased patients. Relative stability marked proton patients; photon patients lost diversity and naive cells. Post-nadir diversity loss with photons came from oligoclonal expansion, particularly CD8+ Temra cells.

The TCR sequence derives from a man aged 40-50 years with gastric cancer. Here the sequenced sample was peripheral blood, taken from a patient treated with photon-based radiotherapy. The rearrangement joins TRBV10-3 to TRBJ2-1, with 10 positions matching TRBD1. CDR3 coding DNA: TGTGCCATCAGCTCCGGGACAGGGGACTACAATGAGCAGTTCTTC. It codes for CAISSGTGDYNEQFF.